The 18 T cell receptor beta chains below were found in one sample sequenced in a study of T cell responses to AZD1222 COVID-19 vaccine. Assay used: immunoSEQ multiplex PCR; TCRdb lists only in-frame clones, some missing. The sample has 75,000 to 95,000 clones; about 88% are singletons. This sample comprised peripheral blood, obtained on day 0 of AZD1222 vaccination. These receptors were taken from an adult in good health.

This chain uses TRBV2 with TRBJ1-2; the D gene is possibly TRBD1 (5 bases). CDR3 length equals 11 residues. Looked up from germline, CDR1 is SNHLY and CDR2 is FYNNEI. The CDR3 here is CGDASNYGYTF. In DNA, the CDR3 is TGTGGGGACGCCTCTAACTATGGCTACACCTTC.

This chain connects TRBV3-1 (or the pseudogene TRBV3-2) to TRBJ2-3; D call uncertain. Trimming cost V 0 bases and J 6 bases, with 7 bases left between them. Germline lookup yields CDR1 LGHDT and CDR2 YNNKEL (reference sequence). This CDR3 region has 13 residues. The DNA for the CDR3 is TGTGCCAGCAGCCAAGAGCGCGTGGATACGCAGTATTTT. This codes for CASSQERVDTQYF.

The gene calls are TRBV3-1 (or the pseudogene TRBV3-2) and TRBJ2-1; 7 bases are a match to TRBD1. The CDR3 spans 14 residues. The germline V gene has CDR1 LGHDT and CDR2 YNNKEL (reference sequence). With V trimmed by 3 bases and J by 6 bases, 5 bases remained unmatched. CDR3 region: CASSQRQGRNEQFF. CDR3 nucleotide sequence: TGTGCCAGCAGCCAGCGACAGGGACGCAATGAGCAGTTCTTC.

The V and J genes are TRBV3-1 (or the pseudogene TRBV3-2) and TRBJ2-1; no firm D call. The CDR3 consists of 13 residues. CDR1 and CDR2 (germline): LGHDT, YNNKEL (reference sequence). V lost 4 bases and J 7 bases, leaving 11 bases between the germline ends. DNA for the CDR3: TGTGCCAGCAGCCTCCACGGAGCGAATGAGCAGTTCTTC. Translated: CASSLHGANEQFF.

This rearrangement joins TRBV4-2 to TRBJ1-2; tentatively, D is TRBD1 (5 bases). CDR3 length equals 17 residues. Germline CDR1 and CDR2: LGHNA and YNFKEQ. Trimming removed 1 base from V and 7 bases from J, with 22 bases in between. The DNA for the CDR3 is TGTGCCAGCAGCCAAGCTCCTGGAGGACCGAGGGGCCTTGGCTACACCTTC. It encodes CASSQAPGGPRGLGYTF.

This rearrangement joins TRBV29-1 to TRBJ1-1; TRBD1 matches at 7 bases. Looked up from germline, CDR1 is SQVTM and CDR2 is ANQGSEA. The ends lost 6 bases at V and 0 bases at J; junction bases unmatched: 7. CDR3 length: 14 residues. CDR3 in DNA: TGCAGCGTCTCTGTCGGGACAGTGAACACTGAAGCTTTCTTT. It yields the protein CSVSVGTVNTEAFF. Complete variable domain (other parts from reference TRBV29-1 and TRBJ1-1): SAVISQKPSRDICQRGTSLTIQCQVDSQVTMMFWYRQQPGQSLTLIATANQGSEATYESGFVIDKFPISRPNLTFSTLTVSNMSPEDSSIYLCSVSVGTVNTEAFFGQGTRLTVV.

The chain has TRBV3-1 (or the pseudogene TRBV3-2) and TRBJ2-1, with no clear D. CDR3 length: 12 residues. Trimming pared 4 bases from V and 9 bases from J, leaving 10 bases between. Germline assignment: CDR1 LGHDT and CDR2 YNNKEL (reference sequence). The CDR3 nucleotides are TGTGCCAGCAGCCCTGACCTTGGTGAGCAGTTCTTC. Protein sequence: CASSPDLGEQFF.

The gene calls are TRBV4-1 and TRBJ2-1, with unresolved D. V was clipped by 8 bases and J by 6 bases, with 11 bases between them. The CDR3 is made up of 12 amino acids. From germline, CDR1 is MGHRA and CDR2 YSYEKL. CDR3 sequence reads: CASGYFPNEQFF. CDR3 coding DNA: TGCGCCAGCGGTTACTTTCCCAATGAGCAGTTCTTC.

The J gene is TRBJ2-2, the V gene TRBV7-9, with 8 bases lining up with TRBD2. With 10 bases clipped from V and 4 bases from J, the junction kept 8 bases outside the gene matches. Germline V CDR1 and CDR2: SEHNR, FQNEAQ (reference sequence). The CDR3 runs to 14 residues. In nucleotides, the CDR3 is TGTGCCACCCGTAGTGCGGGAGGCACCGGGGAGCTGTTTTTT. It is translated as CATRSAGGTGELFF.

The J gene is TRBJ1-1, the V gene TRBV10-1; 9 bases are a match to TRBD1. The CDR3 is 14 amino acids. Losses at the gene ends were 7 bases for V and 4 bases for J; bases not matched to a gene: 7. Germline assignment: CDR1 WNHNN and CDR2 SYGVQD (reference sequence). CDR3 bases: TGCGCCAGCAAGGCCGGGACAGGGAGCACTGAAGCTTTCTTT. This sequence encodes CASKAGTGSTEAFF.

V and J are TRBV5-1 and TRBJ1-1; possibly TRBD1 for D (6 bases). Germline-derived CDR1 and CDR2 are SGHRS and YFSETQ. The CDR3 extends over 14 amino acids. Trimming pared 3 bases from V and 4 bases from J, leaving 13 bases between. The CDR3 DNA sequence: TGCGCCAGCAGCTGGGGACAATTGAGCACTGAAGCTTTCTTT. This encodes CASSWGQLSTEAFF.

V usage is TRBV2 and J usage is TRBJ2-5; D unresolved. The CDR3 extends over 15 amino acids. The V gene's germline CDR1 is SNHLY and CDR2 FYNNEI. V lost 2 bases and J lost 5, with 15 bases in between. DNA of the CDR3: TGTGCCAGCAGTGAAACAAGGGTGATGGGGGAGACCCAGTACTTC. Its protein is CASSETRVMGETQYF.

This clone was observed a single time. The CDR3 sequence: CASSLRLPSGVTQLTNVETQYF. DNA for the CDR3: TGTGCCAGCAGCCTTCGTTTACCGTCGGGGGTAACCCAATTGACGAACGTCGAGACCCAGTACTTC. The V call is TRBV27, the J call TRBJ2-5; tentatively, D is TRBD2 (6 bases). The CDR3 is made up of 22 amino acids. V lost 6 bases, J lost 5 bases, and 40 bases lay in between. In germline, CDR1 is MNHEY, CDR2 SMNVEV (reference sequence).

This chain uses TRBV3-1 (or the pseudogene TRBV3-2) with TRBJ1-2; no reliable D call. The V gene's germline CDR1 is LGHDT and CDR2 YNNKEL (reference sequence). The CDR3 totals 16 residues. With 1 base removed from V and 2 bases from J, the gap between germline ends came to 14 bases. The CDR3 is CASSQGRGNINYGYTF. CDR3 sequence (DNA): TGTGCCAGCAGCCAAGGGAGAGGGAACATCAACTATGGCTACACCTTC.

The chain has TRBV30 and TRBJ1-2; D is possibly TRBD1 (6 bases). V lost 3 bases, J lost 14 bases, and 16 bases lay in between. Per germline, CDR1 GTSNPN and CDR2 SVGIG (reference sequence). This CDR3 has 11 amino acids. The CDR3 region is CAWSLGGPSTF. As DNA, the CDR3 is TGTGCCTGGAGCCTCGGGGGGCCTTCAACCTTC. The complete variable domain, with remaining parts taken from reference TRBV30 and TRBJ1-2, reads SQTIHQWPATLVQPVGSPLSLECTVEGTSNPNLYWYRQAAGRGLQLLFYSVGIGQISSEVPQNLSASRPQDRQFILSSKKLLLSDSGFYLCAWSLGGPSTFGSGTRLTVV.

The rearrangement joins TRBV10-3 to TRBJ2-3; tentatively, D is TRBD2 (6 bases). Germline CDR1 and CDR2: ENHRY and SYGVKD. V was pared by 4 bases and J by 0 bases, with 11 bases between. This CDR3 spans 15 amino acids. The CDR3 DNA sequence: TGTGCCATCAGTGCGGGCGGGGTAAGCACAGATACGCAGTATTTT. Encoded protein: CAISAGGVSTDTQYF.

The rearrangement joins TRBV7-3 to TRBJ1-2; 7 positions match TRBD1. CDR3 length equals 14 residues. V was pared by 0 bases and J by 4 bases, with 2 bases of the junction left unmatched. Germline CDR1 and CDR2: SGHTA and FQGTGA. The CDR3 region is CASSLTGQSYGYTF. The CDR3 DNA is TGTGCCAGCAGCTTAACGGGACAGTCCTATGGCTACACCTTC. The whole variable domain, remainder taken from reference TRBV7-3 and TRBJ1-2, is GAGVSQTPSNKVTEKGKYVELRCDPISGHTALYWYRQSLGQGPEFLIYFQGTGAADDSGLPNDRFFAVRPEGSVSTLKIQRTERGDSAVYLCASSLTGQSYGYTFGSGTRLTVV.

This chain uses TRBV12-3 or TRBV12-4 with TRBJ1-2, with no clear D. The CDR3 is made up of 12 amino acids. V was cut by 6 bases and J by 7 bases, with 12 bases left in between. This CDR3 reads CASRILASGYTF. CDR3 bases: TGTGCCAGCAGAATCCTAGCCTCTGGCTACACCTTC.